Following are 14 T cell receptor beta chains from one sample sequenced in a study of T-cell memory formation after mild COVID-19. TCRdb recomputed calls from the 5' RACE reads with MiXCR, one row per CDR3 protein. The table shows over 60,000 distinct CDR3 sequences, with over 15% occurring only once. Input material: PBMCs or a T cell subset sorted from them (not recorded which). Receptor source: an adult woman who had mild COVID-19 (a few samples of this study predate the infection). Cell type and time point are not known.

This clonotype was observed a few times. The CDR3 spells CASSIAGPNTGELFF. The DNA of the CDR3 is TGTGCCAGCAGCATAGCGGGCCCGAACACCGGGGAGCTGTTTTTT. The rearrangement joins TRBV7-3 to TRBJ2-2; TRBD2 agrees at 7 bases. The CDR3 runs 15 residues. Germline CDR1 is SGHTA and CDR2 is FQGTGA. The J segment lost 0 bases and the V segment lost 5 bases, leaving 3 bases of the junction unmatched.

This clonotype was picked up a small number of times. This chain joins TRBV4-1 and TRBJ2-3; 9 bases agree with TRBD2. Germline V gene data show CDR1 as MGHRA and CDR2 as YSYEKL. CDR3 size: 15 residues. With 5 bases clipped from V and 1 base from J, the junction kept 4 bases outside the gene matches. The CDR3: CASSNLAGGTDTQYF. CDR3 coding DNA: TGCGCCAGCAGCAACTTAGCGGGGGGCACAGATACGCAGTATTTT.

This rearrangement joins TRBV10-3 to TRBJ1-2; a weak D match, TRBD1 (5 bases). This CDR3 has 14 residues. Germline assignment: CDR1 ENHRY and CDR2 SYGVKD. Trimming shortened V by 5 bases and J by 2 bases, and 12 bases separated the two germline ends. The CDR3 DNA follows: TGTGCCATCAGTTTAGACCGGGACAACTATGGCTACACCTTC. As protein: CAISLDRDNYGYTF.

The chain has TRBV7-9 and TRBJ2-7; tentatively, D is TRBD1 (6 bases). Germline V gives CDR1 SEHNR, CDR2 FQNEAQ (reference sequence). The V end lost 4 bases, the J end lost 2 bases, and 12 bases lay between the germline ends. The CDR3 runs to 14 residues. CDR3 DNA sequence: TGTGCCAGCAGCTCGACCTGGACAGCCTACGAGCAGTACTTC. As protein: CASSSTWTAYEQYF.

The chain recombines TRBV14 with TRBJ2-5; TRBD2 agrees at 9 bases. V shed 3 bases and J 2 bases; nucleotides not matched to a gene: 4. The CDR3 is 15 residues long. Germline V lookup: CDR1 SGHDN, CDR2 FVKESK. This CDR3 reads CASSQILAGQETQYF. The CDR3 coding sequence is TGTGCCAGCAGCCAGATACTAGCGGGTCAAGAGACCCAGTACTTC.

The chain combines TRBV4-3 with TRBJ2-1; 10 nucleotides agree with TRBD2. The CDR3 extends over 16 amino acids. With V trimmed by 4 bases and J by 8 bases, 11 bases remained unmatched. Germline-derived CDR1 and CDR2 are LGHNA and YSLEER. CDR3 sequence: CASSPHSSGSMDEQFF. CDR3 DNA: TGCGCCAGCAGCCCCCATTCTAGCGGGAGTATGGATGAGCAGTTCTTC.

This clonotype was seen a handful of times. The chain is built from TRBV5-1 and TRBJ2-5; D call uncertain. The CDR3 is 15 amino acids. V was trimmed by 0 bases and J by 1 base, leaving 10 bases between them. From germline, CDR1 is SGHRS and CDR2 YFSETQ. CDR3 residues: CASSLAWGIQETQYF. CDR3 bases: TGCGCCAGCAGCTTGGCTTGGGGAATCCAAGAGACCCAGTACTTC.

In this sample, this clonotype turned up a few times. The genes are TRBV29-1 and TRBJ2-5; a weak D match, TRBD1 (6 bases). The V end lost 4 bases, the J end lost 5 bases, and 14 bases lay between the germline ends. Germline V CDR1 and CDR2: SQVTM, ANQGSEA. This CDR3 is built from 13 residues. CDR3 sequence: CSVGEQGPETQYF. CDR3 DNA sequence: TGCAGCGTTGGAGAACAGGGTCCCGAGACCCAGTACTTC. Complete variable domain (other parts from reference TRBV29-1 and TRBJ2-5): SAVISQKPSRDICQRGTSLTIQCQVDSQVTMMFWYRQQPGQSLTLIATANQGSEATYESGFVIDKFPISRPNLTFSTLTVSNMSPEDSSIYLCSVGEQGPETQYFGPGTRLLVL.

This rearrangement joins TRBV3-1 to TRBJ1-1; 8 bases are a match to TRBD1. Germline assignment: CDR1 LGHDT and CDR2 YNNKEL (reference sequence). With 5 bases clipped from V and 4 bases from J, the junction kept 3 bases outside the gene matches. The CDR3 spans 13 residues. CDR3 protein: CASSVDRGTEAFF. The CDR3 DNA sequence: TGTGCCAGCAGCGTCGACAGGGGCACTGAAGCTTTCTTT.

The chain has TRBV24-1 and TRBJ2-7, with D possibly matching TRBD1 (5 bases). Per the germline V gene, CDR1 is KGHDR and CDR2 is SFDVKD. The CDR3 contains 16 residues. The CDR3 here is CSTYTRDSESSYEQYF. CDR3 bases: TGTTCAACCTATACACGTGACAGTGAGAGCTCCTACGAGCAGTACTTC.

The V gene is TRBV6-5, the J gene TRBJ1-1; 7 bases are shared with TRBD1. The CDR3 runs 13 residues. Germline V CDR1 and CDR2: MNHEY, SVGAGI. With 6 bases clipped from V and 6 bases from J, the junction kept 7 bases outside the gene matches. CDR3 loop: CASRFYRGAEAFF. The CDR3 bases are TGTGCCAGCAGGTTTTACAGGGGCGCTGAAGCTTTCTTT.

This clonotype was detected ten times or more. V usage is TRBV5-1 and J usage is TRBJ2-5, with a tentative D call TRBD1 (7 bases). Germline assignment: CDR1 SGHRS and CDR2 YFSETQ. Trimming stripped 0 bases from V and 1 base from J, with 13 bases between. This CDR3 contains 16 residues. CDR3 sequence: CASSLAQGGIQETQYF. In DNA form, the CDR3 reads TGCGCCAGCAGCTTGGCTCAGGGGGGAATCCAAGAGACCCAGTACTTC.

The V and J genes are TRBV7-8 and TRBJ2-7; D is possibly TRBD1 or TRBD2 (5 bases each). The germline V gene encodes CDR1 SGHVS and CDR2 FQNEAQ. The CDR3 consists of 15 residues. V lost 0 bases, J lost 2 bases, and 11 bases lay in between. CDR3 DNA: TGTGCCAGCAGCTTAGCTCCCGGGGCAACCTACGAGCAGTACTTC. It codes for CASSLAPGATYEQYF.

The J gene is TRBJ2-2, the V gene TRBV3-1, with TRBD2 matching over 7 bases. CDR1 and CDR2 (germline): LGHDT, YNNKEL (reference sequence). The ends lost 0 bases at V and 5 bases at J; junction bases unmatched: 6. The CDR3 covers 16 residues. CDR3 sequence: CASSQDPGGRTGELFF. CDR3 DNA: TGTGCCAGCAGCCAAGACCCGGGGGGTAGAACCGGGGAGCTGTTTTTT. Drawing the rest from reference TRBV3-1 and TRBJ2-2, the complete variable domain is DTAVSQTPKYLVTQMGNDKSIKCEQNLGHDTMYWYKQDSKKFLKIMFSYNNKELIINETVPNRFSPKSPDKAHLNLHINSLELGDSAVYFCASSQDPGGRTGELFFGEGSRLTVL.